This TCR beta chain was sequenced for a study of OX40 agonist ivuxolimab in advanced cancers. Some clones are missing from TCRdb's copy, which holds only in-frame ones; the method was immunoSEQ multiplex PCR. The sample contains more than 80,000 clones, 75% to 95% of which appear only once. The CDR3 has 13 residues. Per germline, CDR1 LNHDA and CDR2 SQIVND (reference sequence). V lost 5 bases and J lost 8; bases outside the gene matches: 6. This TCR was recovered from an adult with an advanced solid tumor such as melanoma, head and neck, liver or kidney cancer. The J gene is TRBJ1-1, the V gene TRBV19; 9 bases line up with TRBD1. The sample in question was CD4+ or CD8+ T cells sorted from blood, obtained in a trial of the OX40 agonist ivuxolimab. CDR3: CASSFDRGNEAFF. The CDR3 bases are TGTGCCAGTAGTTTCGACAGGGGGAACGAAGCTTTCTTT.